This is a list of T cell receptor beta chains from one sample in a study of blood T cell repertoires in COVID-19. Measured with immunoSEQ multiplex PCR; TCRdb has only the in-frame clones, and not every one. The sample has 200,000 to 250,000 clones; about nine tenths are singletons. The sequenced material came from peripheral blood. Receptors were obtained from a man aged 25 to 40 with COVID-19, enrolled during active disease. Both conserved end residues are part of each CDR3.

V gene	J gene	CDR3 protein
TRBV7-3	TRBJ1-1	CASRPGGGNTEAFF
TRBV29-1	TRBJ1-2	CSVARQGAYGYTF
TRBV7-2	TRBJ1-6	CASSLRLRGANSPLHF
TRBV24-1	TRBJ2-7	CATQGRDEQYF
TRBV12-3/TRBV12-4	TRBJ2-1	CASRGAAYNEQFF
TRBV12-3/TRBV12-4	TRBJ1-1	CASSLGGDTEAFF
TRBV5-6	TRBJ2-7	CASSLASGGDPISYEQYF
TRBV5-1	TRBJ1-2	CASSLALQGDGYTF
TRBV18	TRBJ2-1	CASSPVGTSGYNEQFF
TRBV27	TRBJ2-5	CASSLRGQGQETQYF
TRBV6-5	TRBJ1-6	CASSLDRTGNSPLHF
TRBV7-8	TRBJ2-7	CASSLIAGGSYEQYF
TRBV5-8	TRBJ2-5	CASSLFGGWAQETQYF
TRBV5-1	TRBJ1-4	CASSRGQGTNEKLFF
TRBV6-5	TRBJ2-1	CASSYLLTNEQFF
TRBV7-9	TRBJ1-1	CASSAQAWNTEAFF
TRBV18	TRBJ1-5	CASSPGTGENQPQHF
TRBV7-3	TRBJ1-1	CASSSGGPDTEAFF
TRBV29-1	TRBJ1-1	CSGITVREFSTEAFF
TRBV19	TRBJ2-7	CASSPQGASSYEQYF
TRBV9	TRBJ2-7	CASSVDIGYEQYF
TRBV4-2	TRBJ1-5	CASSHGTGAGQPQHF
TRBV7-2	TRBJ2-5	CASSPHSGRAVETQYF
TRBV9	TRBJ1-4	CASSYRGDGINEKLFF
TRBV7-9	TRBJ2-3	CASSLGARSADTQYF
TRBV4-3	TRBJ1-4	CASSHLIGSLGPNGEKLFF
TRBV18	TRBJ2-1	CASSPPGGQGSYNEQFF
TRBV30	TRBJ1-1	CAWSLGHLNTEAFF
TRBV5-5	TRBJ2-5	CASTPGDIQETQYF
TRBV6-2/TRBV6-3	TRBJ2-1	CASSYGQGAYNEQFF
TRBV11-2	TRBJ1-2	CASSLDRTANYGYTF
TRBV7-3	TRBJ2-1	CASSRPSGRANNEQFF
TRBV7-2	TRBJ2-1	CASSSGLTPEQFF